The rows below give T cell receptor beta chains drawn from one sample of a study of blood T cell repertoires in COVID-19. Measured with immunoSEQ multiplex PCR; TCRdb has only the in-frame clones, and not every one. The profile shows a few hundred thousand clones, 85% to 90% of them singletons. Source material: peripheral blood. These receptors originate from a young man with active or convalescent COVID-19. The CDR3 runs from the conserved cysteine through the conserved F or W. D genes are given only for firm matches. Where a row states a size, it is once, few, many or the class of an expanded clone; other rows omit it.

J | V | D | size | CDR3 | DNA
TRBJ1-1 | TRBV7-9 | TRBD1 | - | CASSSHRGITTEAFF | TGTGCCAGCAGCTCTCACAGGGGGATCACGACTGAAGCTTTCTTT
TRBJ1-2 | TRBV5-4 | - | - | CASSLKRQQGYTF | TGTGCCAGCAGCTTGAAGAGACAGCAAGGCTACACCTTC
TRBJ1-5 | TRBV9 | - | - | CASSVAQDQPQHF | TGTGCCAGCAGCGTAGCTCAGGATCAGCCCCAGCATTTT
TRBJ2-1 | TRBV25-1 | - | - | CASSEVVGVNTPGQFF | TGTGCCAGCAGTGAGGTGGTGGGTGTCAACACACCAGGGCAGTTCTTC
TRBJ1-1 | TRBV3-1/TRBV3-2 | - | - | CASSQEGTGTEAFF | TGTGCCAGCAGCCAGGAGGGGACCGGGACTGAAGCTTTCTTT
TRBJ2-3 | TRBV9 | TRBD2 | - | CASSVGLAGADTQYF | TGTGCCAGCAGCGTCGGTCTAGCGGGAGCTGATACGCAGTATTTT
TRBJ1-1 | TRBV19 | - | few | CASRTGFEAFF | TGTGCCAGTAGGACCGGGTTTGAAGCTTTCTTT
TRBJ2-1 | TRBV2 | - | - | CASIEGSARNEQFF | TGTGCCAGCATCGAGGGCTCTGCGAGAAATGAGCAGTTCTTC
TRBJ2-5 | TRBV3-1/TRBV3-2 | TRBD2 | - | CASSQVLPAGRTFQETQYF | TGTGCCAGCAGCCAAGTGCTTCCAGCGGGAAGGACCTTCCAAGAGACCCAGTACTTC
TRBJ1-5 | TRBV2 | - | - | CASSENYRQGSPSNQPQHF | TGTGCCAGCAGTGAAAATTATCGTCAGGGGTCGCCCAGCAATCAGCCCCAGCATTTT
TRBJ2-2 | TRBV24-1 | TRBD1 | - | CATSDPDRDGAGELFF | TGTGCCACCAGTGATCCGGACAGGGATGGAGCCGGGGAGCTGTTTTTT
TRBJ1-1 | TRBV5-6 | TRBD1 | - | CASSLDRGNTEAFF | TGTGCCAGCAGCTTAGACAGGGGGAACACTGAAGCTTTCTTT
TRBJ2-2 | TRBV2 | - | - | CASSGQIGELFF | TGTGCCAGCAGTGGTCAGATCGGGGAGCTGTTTTTT
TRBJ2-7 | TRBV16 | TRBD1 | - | CASSQSGGRGRIPYEQYF | TGTGCCAGCAGCCAATCGGGCGGTAGGGGGCGAATTCCCTACGAGCAGTACTTC
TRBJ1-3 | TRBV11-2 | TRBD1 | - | CASSLGTGPSGNTIYF | TGTGCCAGCAGCCTCGGGACAGGGCCCTCTGGAAACACCATATATTTT
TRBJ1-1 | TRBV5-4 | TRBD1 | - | CASSTDRASSNTEAFF | TGTGCCAGCAGCACAGACAGGGCCTCCTCCAACACTGAAGCTTTCTTT
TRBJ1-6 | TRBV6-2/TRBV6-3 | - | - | CASSVENSPLHF | TGTGCCAGCAGTGTAGAAAATTCACCCCTCCACTTT
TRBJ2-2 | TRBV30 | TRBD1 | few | CAREGAGTGELFF | TGTGCCCGCGAGGGGGCCGGGACCGGGGAGCTGTTTTTT
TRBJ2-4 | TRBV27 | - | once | CATRHGGLSMAKNIQYF | TGTGCCACCCGTCACGGGGGTCTAAGTATGGCCAAAAACATTCAGTACTTC
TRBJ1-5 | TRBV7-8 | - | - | CASSATEVNQPQHF | TGTGCCAGCAGCGCGACAGAGGTTAATCAGCCCCAGCATTTT
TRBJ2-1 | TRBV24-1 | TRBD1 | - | CATSDFGQGISNEQFF | TGTGCCACCAGTGATTTCGGACAGGGAATATCTAATGAGCAGTTCTTC
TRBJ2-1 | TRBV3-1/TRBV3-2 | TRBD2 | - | CASSPPSGSLNEQFF | TGTGCCAGCAGCCCACCTAGCGGGAGCTTGAATGAGCAGTTCTTC
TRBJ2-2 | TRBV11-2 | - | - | CASSSIRQGNTGELFF | TGTGCCAGCAGCTCGATTCGGCAGGGGAACACCGGGGAGCTGTTTTTT
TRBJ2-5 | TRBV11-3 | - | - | CASSSRTEQETQYF | TGTGCCAGCAGCTCAAGGACAGAGCAAGAGACCCAGTACTTC
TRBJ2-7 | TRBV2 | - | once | CASRRDYEQYF | TGTGCCAGCAGACGGGACTACGAGCAGTACTTC
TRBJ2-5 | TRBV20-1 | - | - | CSVQARETQYF | TGCAGTGTACAGGCCCGAGAGACCCAGTACTTC
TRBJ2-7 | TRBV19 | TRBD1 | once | CASSQGALEQYF | TGTGCCAGTAGTCAGGGGGCGCTTGAGCAGTACTTC
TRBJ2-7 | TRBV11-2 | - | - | CASSSWTEGEQYF | TGTGCCAGCAGCTCTTGGACGGAGGGGGAGCAGTACTTC
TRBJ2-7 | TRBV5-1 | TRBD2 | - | CATRGGGPSYEQYF | TGCGCCACCCGGGGGGGAGGGCCTTCCTACGAGCAGTACTTC
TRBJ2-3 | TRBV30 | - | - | CAWSALGGGTQYF | TGTGCCTGGAGTGCCCTCGGGGGAGGTACGCAGTATTTT
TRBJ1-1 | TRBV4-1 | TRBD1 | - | CASSLVGTGYFQAFF | TGCGCCAGCAGCCTCGTCGGGACAGGGTATTTTCAAGCTTTCTTT
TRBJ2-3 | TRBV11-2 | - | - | CASSLGGDRADTQYF | TGTGCCAGCAGCTTAGGGGGAGATAGGGCAGATACGCAGTATTTT